This passage covers 25 T cell receptor beta chains from one sample sequenced in a study of T-cell memory formation after mild COVID-19. MiXCR, run by TCRdb on the 5' RACE reads, gives a single entry per CDR3 protein. Of under 350,000 distinct CDR3 sequences in the sample, 15% to 20% were seen once. Sequences were obtained from PBMCs or a T cell subset sorted from them (not recorded which). These receptors were collected from a man aged 18 to 35 who had mild COVID-19 (a few samples of this study predate the infection). Cell type and time point are not known.

This clonotype was found a few times. The V gene is TRBV5-1, the J gene TRBJ2-7; 8 nucleotides agree with TRBD2. Trimming took 1 base from V and 5 from J; bases not matched to a gene: 5. The CDR3 has 14 residues. From germline, CDR1 is SGHRS and CDR2 YFSETQ. CDR3 residues: CASSLRRGENEQYF. The CDR3 DNA follows: TGCGCCAGCAGCTTGCGGCGGGGGGAGAACGAGCAGTACTTC.

In its sample, this clonotype was seen many times. The gene calls are TRBV12-3 or TRBV12-4 and TRBJ1-1; perhaps TRBD1 as D (6 bases). V was trimmed by 5 bases and J by 0 bases, leaving 10 bases between them. The length of the CDR3 is 14 residues. The CDR3 bases are TGTGCCAGCAGTCCAGGGGCTATGAACACTGAAGCTTTCTTT. Translation gives CASSPGAMNTEAFF.

This clonotype has more than one count but fewer than ten. The chain recombines TRBV7-8 with TRBJ2-5; D is ambiguous. Trimming pared 7 bases from V and 5 bases from J, leaving 17 bases between. The CDR3 totals 14 residues. Germline assignment: CDR1 SGHVS and CDR2 FQNEAQ. The CDR3 DNA reads as TGTGCCAGCATCCCCCTAGGGCTAGTGGAGACCCAGTACTTC. It codes for CASIPLGLVETQYF.

This clonotype was seen ten or more times. This chain links TRBV28 with TRBJ2-1; possible D gene TRBD2, 6 bases. Germline V lookup: CDR1 MDHEN, CDR2 SYDVKM. This CDR3 comprises 11 residues. The CDR3 DNA is TGTGCTAGCGCGCGGGGCAATGAGCAGTTCTTC. Translated: CASARGNEQFF.

This clonotype was observed a handful of times. The rearrangement links TRBV2 to TRBJ2-5; TRBD2 agrees at 15 bases. CDR1 is SNHLY, CDR2 FYNNEI, per germline. CDR3 length: 18 residues. J lost 1 base, V lost 0 bases, and 3 bases had no gene match. DNA of the CDR3: TGTGCCAGCAGTGAAGCGGGACTAGCGGGGGGCCGCCAAGAGACCCAGTACTTC. Its protein product is CASSEAGLAGGRQETQYF.

The DNA of the CDR3 is TGCGCCAGCAGCTCATACTCGGAGGGGCACGAAAAACTGTTTTTT. It yields the protein CASSSYSEGHEKLFF. The chain has TRBV4-3 and TRBJ1-4, with a possible D match to TRBD1 (5 bases). The V gene's germline CDR1 is LGHNA and CDR2 YSLEER. CDR3 size: 15 residues. V was shortened by 5 bases and J by 8 bases, with 18 bases between the two germline ends.

CDR3 region: CASSFGGGGNTIYF. The DNA of the CDR3 is TGTGCCAGCAGTTTCGGAGGGGGAGGAAACACCATATATTTT. The J gene is TRBJ1-3, the V gene TRBV28, with D perhaps matching TRBD1 (6 bases). This CDR3 contains 14 residues. V shed 3 bases and J shed 4 bases, with 10 bases lying between them. Germline assignment: CDR1 MDHEN and CDR2 SYDVKM.

This clonotype was seen only a few times. A read error may explain this, as a much larger clone is one base away. V usage is TRBV12-3 or TRBV12-4 and J usage is TRBJ1-1; tentatively, D is TRBD1 (6 bases). V was clipped by 6 bases and J by 1 base, with 9 bases between them. This CDR3 is 13 amino acids long. The CDR3 DNA reads TGTGCCAGCAGCGTGGACAGGAACACTGAAGCTTTCTTT. Its protein product is CASSVDRNTEAFF.

This clonotype occurred a few times. The V and J genes are TRBV14 and TRBJ2-3; D tentatively reads TRBD1 or TRBD2 (5 bases each). This CDR3 has 18 amino acids. V was trimmed by 0 bases and J by 2 bases, leaving 18 bases between them. Looked up from germline, CDR1 is SGHDN and CDR2 is FVKESK. The CDR3 protein is CASSQDSSILGDTDTQYF. The CDR3 DNA reads TGTGCCAGCAGCCAAGATTCGTCCATCCTGGGGGACACAGATACGCAGTATTTT.

This clonotype was seen more than once but under ten times. V usage is TRBV5-1 and J usage is TRBJ1-5, with D uncertain. Germline-derived CDR1 and CDR2 are SGHRS and YFSETQ. The CDR3 has 13 residues. V lost 1 base and J lost 2, with 4 bases in between. The CDR3 region is CASSLFGNQPQHF. In DNA form, the CDR3 reads TGCGCCAGCAGCTTGTTCGGCAATCAGCCCCAGCATTTT.

The table lists this clonotype with many counts. This chain links TRBV6-2 or TRBV6-3 with TRBJ1-5; TRBD1 matches at 8 bases. Germline CDR1 reads MNHEY; CDR2 reads SVGEGT. The junction had 8 bases not matched to a gene; V was cut back by 6 bases and J by 7 bases. There are 14 residues in the CDR3. The CDR3 sequence is CASSDRGSRQPQHF. The CDR3 bases are TGTGCCAGCAGCGACAGGGGCAGTAGGCAGCCCCAGCATTTT.

In its sample, this clonotype was seen many times. The genes are TRBV7-3 and TRBJ1-1; TRBD1 might be the D (6 bases). The CDR3 length is 13 residues. Trimming pared 3 bases from V and 6 bases from J, leaving 11 bases between. The germline V gene has CDR1 SGHTA and CDR2 FQGTGA. CDR3 sequence: CASSLIQGAEAFF. CDR3 sequence (DNA): TGTGCCAGCAGCTTGATACAGGGCGCTGAAGCTTTCTTT.

The chain has TRBV15 and TRBJ1-1; D remains ambiguous. CDR3 length: 13 residues. V lost 1 base, J lost 1 base, and 4 bases lay in between. The germline V gene encodes CDR1 LNHNV and CDR2 YYDKDF (reference sequence). DNA for the CDR3: TGTGCCACCAGCAGAGTCTGGAACACTGAAGCTTTCTTT. Residues: CATSRVWNTEAFF. The whole variable domain, remainder taken from reference TRBV15 and TRBJ1-1, is DAMVIQNPRYQVTQFGKPVTLSCSQTLNHNVMYWYQQKSSQAPKLLFHYYDKDFNNEADTPDNFQSRRPNTSFCFLDIRSPGLGDTAMYLCATSRVWNTEAFFGQGTRLTVV.

This clonotype was seen many times. The chain recombines TRBV12-3 or TRBV12-4 with TRBJ2-2; D not resolved. The CDR3 runs to 13 residues. The V end lost 6 bases, the J end lost 1 base, and 6 bases lay between the germline ends. In DNA form, the CDR3 reads TGTGCCAGCAGGCCGCAGAACACCGGGGAGCTGTTTTTT. This translates into CASRPQNTGELFF.

In this sample, this clonotype turned up many times. The genes are TRBV5-6 and TRBJ2-7, with D uncertain. Germline-derived CDR1 and CDR2 are SGHDT and YYEEEE. The CDR3 totals 13 residues. The V and J ends lost 0 bases and 1 base respectively, with 5 bases between them. This chain's CDR3 is CASSLDRSYEQYV. DNA for the CDR3: TGTGCCAGCAGCTTGGATAGGTCCTACGAGCAGTACGTC.

At least ten counts were recorded for this clonotype. The chain recombines TRBV7-2 with TRBJ2-5; D is uncertain. The CDR3 loop spans 15 amino acids. V dropped 5 bases and J dropped 5 bases, with 18 bases sitting between them. Looked up from germline, CDR1 is SGHTA and CDR2 is FQGNSA. CDR3: CASSPDRLASETQYF. For the CDR3, the DNA is TGTGCCAGCAGCCCCGATCGGCTGGCGAGCGAGACCCAGTACTTC.

The V and J genes are TRBV29-1 and TRBJ1-2; D is unclear. The CDR3 has 10 amino acids. Germline V CDR1 and CDR2: SQVTM, ANQGSEA. Trimming left V 5 bases short and J 4 bases short, with 5 bases between. DNA for the CDR3: TGCAGCGTTCCGGGCTATGGCTACACCTTC. This gives the protein CSVPGYGYTF.

This clonotype has ten or more counts. The chain joins TRBV12-3 or TRBV12-4 to TRBJ2-2; no clear D. V was trimmed by 2 bases and J by 6 bases, leaving 7 bases between them. The CDR3 extends over 13 amino acids. CDR3 residues: CASSLSRAGELFF. The CDR3 nucleotides are TGTGCCAGCAGTTTAAGCCGGGCCGGGGAGCTGTTTTTT.

The chain recombines TRBV3-1 with TRBJ1-3, with D unclear. In germline, CDR1 is LGHDT, CDR2 YNNKEL (reference sequence). This CDR3 has 14 amino acids. V lost 4 bases and J 4 bases, leaving 11 bases between the germline ends. The chain's CDR3 is CASSRFTDGNTIYF. CDR3 DNA: TGTGCCAGCAGCCGTTTCACTGACGGAAACACCATATATTTT.

The gene calls are TRBV5-1 and TRBJ1-1; D is undetermined. V lost 4 bases and J lost 0, with 16 bases in between. CDR1 is SGHRS and CDR2 is YFSETQ in the germline V gene. This CDR3 comprises 16 residues. The CDR3 DNA reads TGCGCCAGCAGCCCCCCACCGGGGTACATGAACACTGAAGCTTTCTTT. Protein product: CASSPPPGYMNTEAFF. The variable domain in full, completed from reference TRBV5-1 and TRBJ1-1, reads KAGVTQTPRYLIKTRGQQVTLSCSPISGHRSVSWYQQTPGQGLQFLFEYFSETQRNKGNFPGRFSGRQFSNSRSEMNVSTLELGDSALYLCASSPPPGYMNTEAFFGQGTRLTVV.

Only a few counts were recorded for this clonotype. J is TRBJ1-3 and V is TRBV6-2 or TRBV6-3; the D gene is possibly TRBD1 (5 bases). V was shortened by 8 bases and J by 0 bases, with 11 bases between the two germline ends. Germline assignment: CDR1 MNHEY and CDR2 SVGEGT. The CDR3 has 14 residues. CDR3 in amino acids: CASGDRNSGNTIYF. CDR3 coding DNA: TGTGCCAGCGGTGACAGAAACTCTGGAAACACCATATATTTT.

The gene calls are TRBV7-9 and TRBJ1-5; D possibly corresponds to TRBD1 (5 bases). The CDR3 runs 17 residues. Germline lookup yields CDR1 SEHNR and CDR2 FQNEAQ (reference sequence). V lost 5 bases and J lost 5, with 22 bases in between. The CDR3 bases are TGTGCCAGCAGCCCTACCGGGACCCTTGGCGGAGATCAGCCCCAGCATTTT. It codes for CASSPTGTLGGDQPQHF.

About this clonotype itself: A read error may produce the germline difference seen at one junction end. The V call is TRBV25-1, the J call TRBJ1-1; no firm D call. CDR1 and CDR2 from the germline V gene are MGHDK and SYGVNS. The CDR3 runs to 13 residues. The CDR3 region is CATSPWENTEAFF. The DNA of the CDR3 is TGTGCCACCAGTCCGTGGGAGAACACTGAAGCTTTCTTT.

The V and J genes are TRBV30 and TRBJ1-6; D gene uncertain. Per germline, CDR1 GTSNPN and CDR2 SVGIG (reference sequence). The ends were cut back, 3 bases at V and 0 bases at J, with 12 bases in the middle. CDR3 size: 16 residues. The CDR3 loop reads CAWSRRAGSYNSPLHF. CDR3 coding DNA: TGTGCCTGGAGCCGGAGGGCGGGCTCCTATAATTCACCCCTCCACTTT.

Many counts were recorded for this clonotype. The chain recombines TRBV5-4 with TRBJ1-1, with D possibly being TRBD1 (6 bases). This CDR3 has 16 amino acids. Germline loops: CDR1 SGHNT, CDR2 YYREEE (reference sequence). Deletions cut 5 bases from V and 1 base from J, with 18 bases between. CDR3 loop: CASRRIGGQKNTEAFF. Here the CDR3 DNA reads TGTGCCAGCAGGCGCATAGGGGGACAAAAGAACACTGAAGCTTTCTTT. The variable domain in full, with the rest retrieved from reference TRBV5-4 and TRBJ1-1, is ETGVTQSPTHLIKTRGQQVTLRCSSQSGHNTVSWYQQALGQGPQFIFQYYREEENGRGNFPPRFSGLQFPNYSSELNVNALELDDSALYLCASRRIGGQKNTEAFFGQGTRLTVV.